This T cell receptor beta chain is drawn from a study of shared clonotypes between healthy human individuals. Study outcomes and limitations: Clonotypes shared by all four donors outscored non-shared clonotypes in generation probability.

Naive CD8 cells were CD45RO-negative, positively selected for CCR7, excluding terminally differentiated effector memory CD45RA+ cells. On this clone itself: Its cognate antigen is unknown.

At a deep level, the assay was run. Assay: immunoSEQ multiplex PCR; the TCRdb copy retains only in-frame clones and omits some. This sample has about 2.1 million clones, with roughly 91% found just once. V lost 0 bases and J 3 bases, leaving 17 bases between the germline ends. CDR3 length: 17 residues. Looked up from germline, CDR1 is SNHLY and CDR2 is FYNNEI. The source is a man aged 18 to 30 in good health. Some clones in this sample may be carry-over from other donors' samples. Sequenced input: naive CD8+ T cells from PBMCs. The chain links TRBV2 to TRBJ1-1; D is uncertain. The CDR3 bases are TGTGCCAGCAGTGAAGCGATTGATAATGGGAGTGACACTGAAGCTTTCTTT. This codes for CASSEAIDNGSDTEAFF.